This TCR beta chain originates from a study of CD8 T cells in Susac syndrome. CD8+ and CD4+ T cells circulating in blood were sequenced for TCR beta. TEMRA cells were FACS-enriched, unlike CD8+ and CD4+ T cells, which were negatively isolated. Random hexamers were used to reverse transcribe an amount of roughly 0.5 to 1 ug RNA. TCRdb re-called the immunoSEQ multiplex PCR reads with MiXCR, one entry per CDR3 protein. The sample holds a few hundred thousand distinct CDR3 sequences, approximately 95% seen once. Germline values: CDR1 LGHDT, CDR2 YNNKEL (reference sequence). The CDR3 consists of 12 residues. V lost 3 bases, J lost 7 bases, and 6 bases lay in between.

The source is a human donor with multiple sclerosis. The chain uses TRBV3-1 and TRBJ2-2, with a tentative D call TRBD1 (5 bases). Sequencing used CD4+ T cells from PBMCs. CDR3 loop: CASSQGHGELFF. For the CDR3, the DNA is TGTGCCAGCAGCCAGGGGCACGGGGAGCTGTTTTTT.